A selection of T cell receptor beta chains follows, all from one sample in a study of cytomegalovirus exposure and HLA in healthy donors. Sequencing was performed with immunoSEQ multiplex PCR; in TCRdb, only in-frame clones are kept and a portion is missing. The sample has about 210,000 clones, over 75% seen once. Sequencing used PBMCs. The receptors originated from a male donor in good health and CMV-seronegative. Both conserved end residues are part of each CDR3. D genes are given only for firm matches. Clone size is given for some rows only: seen once, a few or many times, or a class if the clone is expanded.

>NA|once|TRBV5-1|TRBJ2-2
TGCGCCAGCAGCTTGAGTACAGGGAACACCGGGGAGCTGTTTTTT
CASSLSTGNTGELFF
>TRBD1|few|TRBV5-6|TRBJ2-3
TGTGCCAGCAGCTTCTGGGACAGGGTCGCAGATACGCAGTATTTT
CASSFWDRVADTQYF
>TRBD1|NA|TRBV28|TRBJ2-5
TGTGCCAGCAGTCAGTTGGACAGGGAACAAGAGACCCAGTACTTC
CASSQLDREQETQYF
>TRBD1|NA|TRBV9|TRBJ2-7
TGTGCCAGCAGCGTAGGACAGGGAGAGCAGTACTTC
CASSVGQGEQYF
>NA|NA|TRBV27|TRBJ1-1
TGTGCCAGCAGTCCCCAGGGTCTTTGGGGGGGGATCGCTGAAGCTTTCTTT
CASSPQGLWGGIAEAFF
>TRBD1|once|TRBV19|TRBJ1-1
TGTGCCAGTAGTTTGACCGGGACAGCGAACACTGAAGCTTTCTTT
CASSLTGTANTEAFF
>NA|few|TRBV4-3|TRBJ2-2
TGCGCCAGCAGCCAAGATTCAGCAGGGGAGACCGGGGAGCTGTTTTTT
CASSQDSAGETGELFF
>TRBD1|NA|TRBV9|TRBJ2-7
TGTGCCAGCAGCGTAGGGGGGACAGCATCCTACGAGCAGTACTTC
CASSVGGTASYEQYF
>TRBD2|NA|TRBV4-3|TRBJ2-1
TGCGCCAGCAGCCAAGATCCTCCTAGCGGGAGTGACAATGAGCAGTTCTTC
CASSQDPPSGSDNEQFF
>NA|NA|TRBV4-3|TRBJ1-2
TGCGCCAGCAGCCAAGATCTAGCAGAGAACTATGGCTACACCTTC
CASSQDLAENYGYTF
>TRBD2|NA|TRBV2|TRBJ2-5
TGTGCCAGCACCCGACTAGCGGGGGGCCAAGAGACCCAGTACTTC
CASTRLAGGQETQYF
>NA|NA|TRBV7-8|TRBJ1-1
TGTGCCAGCAGCTTAGGTGTGTTTCTGAGCACTGAAGCTTTCTTT
CASSLGVFLSTEAFF
>TRBD1|NA|TRBV6-6|TRBJ1-1
TGTGCCAGCAGTCAAGCCCCAGGGGGGAACACTGAAGCTTTCTTT
CASSQAPGGNTEAFF
>NA|NA|TRBV5-4|TRBJ1-4
TGTGCCAGCAGCTTAACTGCGGGGGCAGCTAATGAAAAACTGTTTTTT
CASSLTAGAANEKLFF
>NA|NA|TRBV5-1|TRBJ2-3
TGCGCCAGCAGCTTGGATAACAGGGAAGGGCGCGGCACAGATACGCAGTATTTT
CASSLDNREGRGTDTQYF
>TRBD1|NA|TRBV5-6|TRBJ2-1
TGTGCCAGCAGCTTCGGACAGGGCTATGAGCAGTTCTTC
CASSFGQGYEQFF
>TRBD1|NA|TRBV5-1|TRBJ1-4
TGCGCCAGCAGCTTTCAGGGGGTAGGGGAAAAACTGTTTTTT
CASSFQGVGEKLFF
>NA|NA|TRBV6-5|TRBJ1-5
TGTGCCAGCTCGCGACAAAATCAGCCCCAGCATTTT
CASSRQNQPQHF
>NA|NA|TRBV3-2|TRBJ2-7
TGCCTCAGGGGTACGAAGCAGTACTTC
CLRGTKQYF
>TRBD2|NA|TRBV7-3|TRBJ2-1
TGTGCCAGCAGCCCGCGACTAGCGGGAGCAAATGAGCAGTTCTTC
CASSPRLAGANEQFF